Listed below are T cell receptor beta chains from one sample, sequenced in a study of blood T cells in healthy people across ages. MiXCR, run by TCRdb on the 5' RACE reads, gives a single entry per CDR3 protein. The table includes roughly 1.6 million distinct CDR3 sequences, about 35% detected once. The specimen sequenced was blood. These receptors were taken from a woman in her 30s in good health. The CDR3 runs from the conserved cysteine through the conserved F or W. Fields, in order: V gene, clone size, D gene, J gene, CDR3 DNA, CDR3 protein. D genes are given only for firm matches. Size is stated for part of the rows, as once, few or many counts, or as a class when the clone is expanded.

V: TRBV7-9; size: -; D: -; J: TRBJ2-1; DNA: TGTGCCAGCAGCTTACAAAACAGGTACCAGTTCTTC; CDR3: CASSLQNRYQFF
V: TRBV12-3/TRBV12-4; size: -; D: -; J: TRBJ2-3; DNA: TGTGCCAGCAGTTTTCGGGGGCGAGAAGATACGCAGTATTTT; CDR3: CASSFRGREDTQYF
V: TRBV20-1; size: -; D: -; J: TRBJ1-5; DNA: TGCAGTGCTAGAGTACCGATTGATAGCAATCAGCCCCAGCATTTT; CDR3: CSARVPIDSNQPQHF
V: TRBV20-1; size: -; D: -; J: TRBJ2-3; DNA: TGCAGTGCTAGGGGGAGAGCGGATAACACAGATACGCAGTATTTT; CDR3: CSARGRADNTDTQYF
V: TRBV28; size: -; D: -; J: TRBJ1-2; DNA: TGTGCCAGCAGTTTGGGACCCCGAGTGAGTAACTATGGCTACACCTTC; CDR3: CASSLGPRVSNYGYTF
V: TRBV7-9; size: -; D: -; J: TRBJ1-4; DNA: TGTGCCAGCAGCTTAGCCGGAGGACAGTTTAATGAAAAACTGTTTTTT; CDR3: CASSLAGGQFNEKLFF
V: TRBV20-1; size: few; D: -; J: TRBJ1-2; DNA: TGCACGGCTCCGGGGATATTCGGTGGGGGCTACACCTTC; CDR3: CTAPGIFGGGYTF
V: TRBV7-9; size: few; D: TRBD1; J: TRBJ1-6; DNA: TGTGCCAGCAGTTCAACAGGGGTGGGTGGTAATTCACCCCTCCACTTT; CDR3: CASSSTGVGGNSPLHF
V: TRBV7-8; size: -; D: -; J: TRBJ2-3; DNA: TGTGCCAGCAGCACTCGTGGGACATTTAGCACAGATACGCAGTATTTT; CDR3: CASSTRGTFSTDTQYF
V: TRBV9; size: -; D: TRBD1; J: TRBJ2-4; DNA: TGTGCCGGCAGCCCCCGTGCAGGGGGCGCGATTGGTTTCGAAGCCAAAAACATTCAGTACTTC; CDR3: CAGSPRAGGAIGFEAKNIQYF
V: TRBV12-3/TRBV12-4; size: -; D: -; J: TRBJ2-7; DNA: TGTGCCAGCACCCCGGATCAGACGGGGATCTCCTACGAGCAGTACTTC; CDR3: CASTPDQTGISYEQYF
V: TRBV20-1; size: few; D: -; J: TRBJ2-1; DNA: TGCAGTGTTTCGGACCTTCTTCTCTACAATGAGCAGTTCTTC; CDR3: CSVSDLLLYNEQFF
V: TRBV4-1; size: many; D: -; J: TRBJ2-3; DNA: TGCGCCAGCAGCCAAGACGGGCCCTCTGATACAGATACGCAGTATTTT; CDR3: CASSQDGPSDTDTQYF
V: TRBV7-9; size: few; D: TRBD2; J: TRBJ2-6; DNA: TGTGCCAGCAGCCCCGGGACTAGCGGCAGCTCTGGGGCCAACGTCCTGACTTTC; CDR3: CASSPGTSGSSGANVLTF
V: TRBV15; size: -; D: TRBD2; J: TRBJ2-5; DNA: TGTACCACGGCGACTAGCGGGGGGTCAGGGACCCAGTACTTC; CDR3: CTTATSGGSGTQYF
V: TRBV20-1; size: -; D: -; J: TRBJ1-2; DNA: TGCAGTGCTGAGAGTGGGGCAGGGCGGTATGGCTACACCTTC; CDR3: CSAESGAGRYGYTF
V: TRBV29-1; size: few; D: -; J: TRBJ2-7; DNA: TGCAGCGTTGAAGTTTTGGGGATGGAGCAGTACTTC; CDR3: CSVEVLGMEQYF
V: TRBV4-1; size: few; D: TRBD2; J: TRBJ2-5; DNA: TGCGCCAGCAGCCAAGGGCCGGGGGGGGACCAAGAGACCCAGTACTTC; CDR3: CASSQGPGGDQETQYF
V: TRBV5-1; size: -; D: TRBD1; J: TRBJ2-3; DNA: TGCGCCAGCACCAATACAGGGGCGGCAGATACGCAGTATTTT; CDR3: CASTNTGAADTQYF
V: TRBV20-1; size: few; D: -; J: TRBJ2-1; DNA: TGCAGTGCCGCCGACTGGCTAAAGGTCAATGAGCAGTTCTTC; CDR3: CSAADWLKVNEQFF
V: TRBV27; size: few; D: -; J: TRBJ1-1; DNA: TGTGCCAGCAGTTACGATCTTGGGGGAACTGAAGCTTTCTTT; CDR3: CASSYDLGGTEAFF
V: TRBV12-3/TRBV12-4; size: many; D: -; J: TRBJ2-7; DNA: TGTGCCAGCAGTTCCTGGTACCAGCAGTACTTC; CDR3: CASSSWYQQYF
V: TRBV6-2/TRBV6-3; size: few; D: TRBD2; J: TRBJ2-3; DNA: TGTGCCAGCAGTCAAACTTTGGAGCGGGATAGCACAGATACGCAGTATTTT; CDR3: CASSQTLERDSTDTQYF
V: TRBV4-1; size: few; D: -; J: TRBJ2-3; DNA: TGCGCCAGCAGCCACCAACAGGGTTGGAGCACAGATACGCAGTATTTT; CDR3: CASSHQQGWSTDTQYF
V: TRBV5-1; size: -; D: -; J: TRBJ2-5; DNA: TGCGCCAGCAGCTTTCGGGTCCGTTCAGAGACCCAGTACTTC; CDR3: CASSFRVRSETQYF
V: TRBV16; size: -; D: TRBD1; J: TRBJ2-5; DNA: TGTGCCAGCAGCAACAGGGGGGAAGAGATCCAGTACTTC; CDR3: CASSNRGEEIQYF
V: TRBV4-1; size: many; D: -; J: TRBJ2-1; DNA: TGCGCCAGCAGCCCGACGACTATTACAAGTGAGCAGTTCTTC; CDR3: CASSPTTITSEQFF
V: TRBV9; size: few; D: TRBD2; J: TRBJ2-3; DNA: TGTGCCAGCAGCGTAGGGCCCAGCGGGGCGGCAGATACGCAGTATTTT; CDR3: CASSVGPSGAADTQYF
V: TRBV7-2; size: once; D: -; J: TRBJ2-7; DNA: TGTGCCAGCAGCTTAGTGGGACCCCAAGAGTCCCAGTACTTC; CDR3: CASSLVGPQESQYF
V: TRBV11-2; size: many; D: -; J: TRBJ1-5; DNA: TGTGCCAGCAGCTTAGCGTCCGGTCAGCCCCAGCATTTT; CDR3: CASSLASGQPQHF